The entry below gives a single T cell receptor beta chain sequence along with its context. What it recognizes is unknown. One entry per CDR3 protein results from TCRdb running MiXCR on the reads. The sample lists under 90,000 distinct CDR3 sequences, around 21% seen once, with approximately 79% in the top ten. The data belong to a study of T cell repertoires in cytomegalovirus infection. Study outcomes and limitations: Dominating the ex vivo response were HLA-C-restricted CMV-specific TCR beta clonotypes. Summed frequency of public TCR beta families distinguished CMV carriers with the relevant HLA.

The CDR3 is made up of 15 amino acids. Germline values: CDR1 DFQATT, CDR2 SNEGSKA (reference sequence). The ends were cut back, 1 base at V and 6 bases at J, with 16 bases in the middle. The sample consisted of PBMCs, sequenced either directly or after in vitro stimulation (not recorded which). The V gene is TRBV20-1, the J gene TRBJ2-1, with D tentatively TRBD1 (7 bases). The receptor was derived from a human donor in good health (CMV status not recorded). Some clones in this sample may be carry-over from other donors' samples. The CDR3 region is CSARVPRGRLNEQFF. In DNA, the CDR3 is TGCAGTGCTAGAGTACCCAGGGGGAGGCTCAATGAGCAGTTCTTC.